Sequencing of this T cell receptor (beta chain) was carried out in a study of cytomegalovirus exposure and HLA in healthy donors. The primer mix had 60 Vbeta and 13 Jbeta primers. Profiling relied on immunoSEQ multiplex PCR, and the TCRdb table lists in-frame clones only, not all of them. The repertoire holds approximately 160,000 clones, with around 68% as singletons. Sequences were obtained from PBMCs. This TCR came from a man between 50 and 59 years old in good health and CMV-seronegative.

The DNA for the CDR3 is TGCGCCAGCAGCTTGCTACCCGACTCCCGCTACGAGCAGTACTTC. Amino acids: CASSLLPDSRYEQYF. This rearrangement joins TRBV5-1 to TRBJ2-5; D ambiguous. The tail of the sequence fits TRBJ2-7 better, so the J call may be wrong. This CDR3 is built from 15 residues. The germline V gene has CDR1 SGHRS and CDR2 YFSETQ.